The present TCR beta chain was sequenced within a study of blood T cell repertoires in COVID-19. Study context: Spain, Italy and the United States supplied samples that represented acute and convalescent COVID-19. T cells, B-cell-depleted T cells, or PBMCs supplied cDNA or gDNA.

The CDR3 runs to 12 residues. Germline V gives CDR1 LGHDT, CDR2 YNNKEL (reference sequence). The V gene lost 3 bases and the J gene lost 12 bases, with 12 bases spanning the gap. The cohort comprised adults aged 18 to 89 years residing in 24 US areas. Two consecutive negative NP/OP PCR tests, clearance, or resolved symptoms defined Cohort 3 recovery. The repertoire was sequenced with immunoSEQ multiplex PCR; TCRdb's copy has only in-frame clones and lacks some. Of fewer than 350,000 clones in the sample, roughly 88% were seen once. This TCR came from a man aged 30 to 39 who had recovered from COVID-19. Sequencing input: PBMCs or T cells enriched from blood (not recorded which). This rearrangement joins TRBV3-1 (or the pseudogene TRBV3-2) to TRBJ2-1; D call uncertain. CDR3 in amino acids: CASSHFNERQFF. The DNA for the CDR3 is TGTGCCAGCAGCCACTTCAATGAGCGGCAGTTCTTC.